The clone carrying this TCR beta chain was counted between two and nine times. This sample was taken from a study of OX40 agonist ivuxolimab in advanced cancers. About the study: Eligibility rules accepted prior anti-PD-1, anti-PD-L1 or anti-CTLA-4 therapy, and around 38% had some.

Clones were sequenced by immunoSEQ multiplex PCR, and TCRdb holds only the in-frame ones, with some missing. Of about 130,000 clones in the sample, 90% to 95% were seen once. Germline values: CDR1 SGHTA, CDR2 FQGTGA. The CDR3 covers 13 residues. Trimming at V came to 5 bases and at J to 6 bases, leaving 5 bases not matched to a gene. This TCR was sampled from an adult with an advanced solid tumor such as melanoma, head and neck, liver or kidney cancer. The gene calls are TRBV7-3 and TRBJ2-7, with TRBD1 matching 9 bases. The sequencing here drew on CD4+ or CD8+ T cells sorted from blood, taken in a trial of the OX40 agonist ivuxolimab. The CDR3, as DNA: TGTGCCAGCAGCCTGGACAGGGGCTCCGAGCAGTACTTC. It codes for CASSLDRGSEQYF.